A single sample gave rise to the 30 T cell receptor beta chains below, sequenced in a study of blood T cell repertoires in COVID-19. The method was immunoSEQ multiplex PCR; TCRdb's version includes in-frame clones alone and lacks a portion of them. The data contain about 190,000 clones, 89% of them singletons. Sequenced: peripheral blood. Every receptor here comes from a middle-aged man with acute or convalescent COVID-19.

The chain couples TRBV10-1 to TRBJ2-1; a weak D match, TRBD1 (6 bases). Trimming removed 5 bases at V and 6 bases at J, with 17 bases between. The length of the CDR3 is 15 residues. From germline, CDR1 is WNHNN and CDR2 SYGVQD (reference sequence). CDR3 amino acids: CASSSPGAGRNEQFF. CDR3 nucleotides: TGCGCCAGCAGTTCCCCAGGGGCAGGGCGCAATGAGCAGTTCTTC.

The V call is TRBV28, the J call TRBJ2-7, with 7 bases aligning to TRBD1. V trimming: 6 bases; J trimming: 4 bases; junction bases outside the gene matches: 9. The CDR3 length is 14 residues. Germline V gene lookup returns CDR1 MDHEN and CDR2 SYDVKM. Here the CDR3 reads CASRTRGTGYEQYF. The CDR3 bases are TGTGCCAGCAGAACCAGGGGGACCGGTTACGAGCAGTACTTC.

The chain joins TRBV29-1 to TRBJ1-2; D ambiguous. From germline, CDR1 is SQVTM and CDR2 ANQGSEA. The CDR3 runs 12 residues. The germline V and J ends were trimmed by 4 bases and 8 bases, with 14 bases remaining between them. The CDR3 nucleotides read TGCAGCGTTGGGGAGGGCCGAGGGGGCTACACCTTC. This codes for CSVGEGRGGYTF.

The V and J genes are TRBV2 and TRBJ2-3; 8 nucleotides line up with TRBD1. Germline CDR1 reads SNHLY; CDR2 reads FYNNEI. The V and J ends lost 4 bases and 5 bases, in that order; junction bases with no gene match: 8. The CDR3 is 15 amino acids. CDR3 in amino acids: CASSAARGPGDTQYF. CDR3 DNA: TGTGCCAGCAGTGCTGCCAGGGGGCCGGGAGATACGCAGTATTTT. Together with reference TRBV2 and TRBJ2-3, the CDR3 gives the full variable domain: EPEVTQTPSHQVTQMGQEVILRCVPISNHLYFYWYRQILGQKVEFLVSFYNNEISEKSEIFDDQFSVERPDGSNFTLKIRSTKLEDSAMYFCASSAARGPGDTQYFGPGTRLTVL.

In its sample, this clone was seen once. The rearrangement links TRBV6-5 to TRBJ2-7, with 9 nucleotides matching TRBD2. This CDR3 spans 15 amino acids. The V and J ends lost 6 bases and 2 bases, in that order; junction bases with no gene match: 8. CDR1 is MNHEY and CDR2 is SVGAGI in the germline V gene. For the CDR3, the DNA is TGTGCCAGCAGGGTTAGCGGGGGAAGGACCTACGAGCAGTACTTC. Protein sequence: CASRVSGGRTYEQYF.

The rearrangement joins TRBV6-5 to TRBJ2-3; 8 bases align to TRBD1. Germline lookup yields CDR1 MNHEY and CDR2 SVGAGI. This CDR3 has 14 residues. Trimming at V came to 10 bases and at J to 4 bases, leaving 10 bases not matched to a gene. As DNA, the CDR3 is TGTGCCACCTCCCAGAACAGGGGGGCAGATACGCAGTATTTT. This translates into CATSQNRGADTQYF.

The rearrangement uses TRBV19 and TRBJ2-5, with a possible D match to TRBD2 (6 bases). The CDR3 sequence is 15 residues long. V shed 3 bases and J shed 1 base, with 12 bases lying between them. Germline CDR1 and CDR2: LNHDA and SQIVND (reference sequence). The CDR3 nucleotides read TGTGCCAGTAGTATCCGGGGGTCGCGCCAAGAGACCCAGTACTTC. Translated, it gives CASSIRGSRQETQYF.

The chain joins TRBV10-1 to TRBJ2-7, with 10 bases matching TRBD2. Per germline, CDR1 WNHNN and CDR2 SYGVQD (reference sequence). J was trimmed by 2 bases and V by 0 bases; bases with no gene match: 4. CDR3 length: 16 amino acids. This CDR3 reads CASSESASGGTYEQYF. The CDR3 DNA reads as TGCGCCAGCAGTGAGTCTGCTAGCGGGGGAACCTACGAGCAGTACTTC.

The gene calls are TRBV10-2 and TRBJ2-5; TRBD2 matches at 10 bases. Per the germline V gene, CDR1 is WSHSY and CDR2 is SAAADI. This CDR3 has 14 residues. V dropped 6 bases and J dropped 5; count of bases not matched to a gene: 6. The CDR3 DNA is TGCGCCAGCAGCAGCGGGGGGGCGAAGGAGACCCAGTACTTC. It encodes CASSSGGAKETQYF.

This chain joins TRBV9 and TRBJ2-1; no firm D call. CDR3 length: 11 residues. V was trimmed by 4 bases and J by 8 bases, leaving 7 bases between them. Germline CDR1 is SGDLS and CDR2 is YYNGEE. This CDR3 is CASSSPHEQFF. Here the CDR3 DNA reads TGTGCCAGCAGCTCCCCTCATGAGCAGTTCTTC.

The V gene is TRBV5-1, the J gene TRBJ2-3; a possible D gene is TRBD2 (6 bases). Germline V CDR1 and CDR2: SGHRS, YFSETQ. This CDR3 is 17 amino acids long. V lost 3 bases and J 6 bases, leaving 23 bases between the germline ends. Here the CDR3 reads CASSWRQIGSTRDTQYF. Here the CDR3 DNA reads TGCGCCAGCAGCTGGAGACAGATCGGGAGCACAAGGGATACGCAGTATTTT.

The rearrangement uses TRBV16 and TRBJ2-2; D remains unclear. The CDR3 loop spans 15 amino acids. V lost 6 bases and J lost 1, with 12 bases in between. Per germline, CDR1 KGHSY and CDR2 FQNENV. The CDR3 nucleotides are TGTGCCAGCAGTCATGGGCATATGAACACCGGGGAGCTGTTTTTT. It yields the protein CASSHGHMNTGELFF.

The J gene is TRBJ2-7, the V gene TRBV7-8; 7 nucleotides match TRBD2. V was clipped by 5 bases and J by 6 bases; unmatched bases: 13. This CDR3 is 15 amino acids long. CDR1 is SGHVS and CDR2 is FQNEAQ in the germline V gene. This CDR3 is CASSRTATAGLEQYF. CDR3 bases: TGTGCCAGCAGCCGTACGGCGACAGCGGGACTCGAGCAGTACTTC. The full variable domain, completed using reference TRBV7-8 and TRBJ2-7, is GAGVSQSPRYKVAKRGQDVALRCDPISGHVSLFWYQQALGQGPEFLTYFQNEAQLDKSGLPSDRFFAERPEGSVSTLKIQRTQQEDSAVYLCASSRTATAGLEQYFGPGTRLTVT.

In DNA, the CDR3 is TGTGCCAGCACATGGGGGACATCCTACGAGCAGTACTTC. Its protein product is CASTWGTSYEQYF. The rearrangement links TRBV28 to TRBJ2-7; tentatively, D is TRBD1 (6 bases). The CDR3 runs to 13 residues. Germline loops: CDR1 MDHEN, CDR2 SYDVKM. The V end lost 7 bases, the J end lost 1 base, and 11 bases lay between the germline ends.

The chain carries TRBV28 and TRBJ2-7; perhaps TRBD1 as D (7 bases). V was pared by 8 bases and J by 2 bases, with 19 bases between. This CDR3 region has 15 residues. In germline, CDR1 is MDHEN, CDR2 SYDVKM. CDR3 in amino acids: CASGTGDRDAYEQYF. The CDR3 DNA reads TGTGCCAGCGGGACTGGTGACAGGGACGCCTACGAGCAGTACTTC.

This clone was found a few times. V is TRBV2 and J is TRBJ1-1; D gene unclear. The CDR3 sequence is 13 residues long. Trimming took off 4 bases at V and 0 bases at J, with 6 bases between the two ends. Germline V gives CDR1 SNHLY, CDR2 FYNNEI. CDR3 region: CASSVGMNTEAFF. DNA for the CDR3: TGTGCCAGCAGTGTCGGTATGAACACTGAAGCTTTCTTT.

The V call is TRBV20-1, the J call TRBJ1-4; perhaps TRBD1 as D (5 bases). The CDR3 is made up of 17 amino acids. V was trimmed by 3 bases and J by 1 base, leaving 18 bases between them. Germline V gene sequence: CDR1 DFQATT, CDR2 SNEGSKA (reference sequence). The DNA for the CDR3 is TGCAGTGCTAGTTTATGGGGAAAGGGGCTAACTAATGAAAAACTGTTTTTT. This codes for CSASLWGKGLTNEKLFF.

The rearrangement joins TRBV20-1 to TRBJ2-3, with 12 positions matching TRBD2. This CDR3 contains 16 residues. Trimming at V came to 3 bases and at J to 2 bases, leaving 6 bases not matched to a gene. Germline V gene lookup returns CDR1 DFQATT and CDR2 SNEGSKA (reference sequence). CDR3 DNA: TGCAGTGCTAGTTTTCTAGCGGGGGGGCTCACAGATACGCAGTATTTT. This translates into CSASFLAGGLTDTQYF.

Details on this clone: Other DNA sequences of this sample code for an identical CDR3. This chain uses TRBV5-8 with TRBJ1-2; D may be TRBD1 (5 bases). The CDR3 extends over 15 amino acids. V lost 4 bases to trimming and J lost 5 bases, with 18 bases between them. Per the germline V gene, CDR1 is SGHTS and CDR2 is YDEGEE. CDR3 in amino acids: CASSLAGGASYGYTF. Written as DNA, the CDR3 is TGTGCCAGCAGCCTCGCGGGGGGTGCGTCGTATGGCTACACCTTC.

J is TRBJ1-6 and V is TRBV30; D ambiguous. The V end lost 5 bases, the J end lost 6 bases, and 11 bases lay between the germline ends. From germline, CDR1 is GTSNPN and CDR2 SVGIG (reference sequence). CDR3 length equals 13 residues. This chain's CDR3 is CAWALILNSPLHF. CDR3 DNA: TGTGCCTGGGCCCTAATACTTAATTCACCCCTCCACTTT.

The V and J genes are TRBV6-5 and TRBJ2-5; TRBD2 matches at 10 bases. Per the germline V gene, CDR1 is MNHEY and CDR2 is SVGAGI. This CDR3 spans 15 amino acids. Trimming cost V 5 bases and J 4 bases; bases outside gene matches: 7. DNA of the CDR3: TGTGCCAGCAGTCCTCTAGCGGGGGATCGAGAGACCCAGTACTTC. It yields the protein CASSPLAGDRETQYF.

The CDR3 nucleotides read TGTGCCAGCAGTTTAGGGCTGGATACGCAGTATTTT. Protein product: CASSLGLDTQYF. The gene calls are TRBV12-3 or TRBV12-4 and TRBJ2-3, with no clear D. V was shortened by 1 base and J by 6 bases, with 5 bases between the two germline ends. This CDR3 contains 12 residues.

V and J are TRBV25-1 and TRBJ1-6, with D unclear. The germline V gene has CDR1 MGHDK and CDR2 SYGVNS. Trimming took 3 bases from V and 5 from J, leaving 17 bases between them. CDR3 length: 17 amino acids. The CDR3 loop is CASSDRVTISDNSPLHF. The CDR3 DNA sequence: TGTGCCAGCAGTGATCGGGTAACCATATCGGATAATTCACCCCTCCACTTT.

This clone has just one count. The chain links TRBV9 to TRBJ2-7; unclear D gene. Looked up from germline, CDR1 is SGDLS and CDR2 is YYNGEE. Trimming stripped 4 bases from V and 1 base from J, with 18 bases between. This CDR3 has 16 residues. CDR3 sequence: CASSLGNGYPSYEQYF. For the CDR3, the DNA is TGTGCCAGCAGCTTAGGCAACGGGTACCCATCCTACGAGCAGTACTTC.

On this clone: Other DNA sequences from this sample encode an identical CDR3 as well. The CDR3 DNA reads TGTGCCAGCTCACCCGGGTCTAACTATGGCTACACCTTC. Encoded protein: CASSPGSNYGYTF. This chain links TRBV18 with TRBJ1-2, with no clear D. This CDR3 spans 13 amino acids. V was clipped by 3 bases and J by 0 bases, with 5 bases between them. The germline gives CDR1 KGHSH, CDR2 LQKENI. Supplemented by reference TRBV18 and TRBJ1-2, the full variable domain reads NAGVMQNPRHLVRRRGQEARLRCSPMKGHSHVYWYRQLPEEGLKFMVYLQKENIIDESGMPKERFSAEFPKEGPSILRIQQVVRGDSAAYFCASSPGSNYGYTFGSGTRLTVV.

CDR3 DNA sequence: TGTGCCAGCAGCCAAAGACAGGGGATCTCCGGGGAGCTGTTTTTT. Amino acid sequence: CASSQRQGISGELFF. This sequence joins TRBV3-1 (or the pseudogene TRBV3-2) and TRBJ2-2; 8 bases are a match to TRBD1. CDR1 is LGHDT, CDR2 YNNKEL, per germline (reference sequence). J lost 6 bases, V lost 2 bases, and 5 bases had no gene match. CDR3 size: 15 residues.

The CDR3 sequence: CASSAFSQAKNIQYF. The CDR3 DNA sequence: TGTGCCAGCAGCGCCTTTAGCCAAGCCAAAAACATTCAGTACTTC. This chain joins TRBV7-2 and TRBJ2-4; D call uncertain. Per germline, CDR1 SGHTA and CDR2 FQGNSA. V lost 5 bases and J 0 bases, leaving 11 bases between the germline ends. The CDR3 has 15 residues.

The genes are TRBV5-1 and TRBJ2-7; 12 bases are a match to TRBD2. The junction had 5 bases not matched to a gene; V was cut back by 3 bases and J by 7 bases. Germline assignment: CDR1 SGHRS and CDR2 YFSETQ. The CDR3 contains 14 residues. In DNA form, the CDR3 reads TGCGCCAGCAGCTACTCCGGGACTAGCGGGGAGCAGTACTTC. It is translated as CASSYSGTSGEQYF.

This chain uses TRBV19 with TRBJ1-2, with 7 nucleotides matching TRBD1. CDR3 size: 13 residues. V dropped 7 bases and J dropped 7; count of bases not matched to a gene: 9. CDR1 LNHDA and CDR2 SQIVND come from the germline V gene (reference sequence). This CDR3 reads CASTLDRVGGYTF. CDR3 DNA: TGTGCCAGTACCCTTGACAGGGTGGGTGGCTACACCTTC.

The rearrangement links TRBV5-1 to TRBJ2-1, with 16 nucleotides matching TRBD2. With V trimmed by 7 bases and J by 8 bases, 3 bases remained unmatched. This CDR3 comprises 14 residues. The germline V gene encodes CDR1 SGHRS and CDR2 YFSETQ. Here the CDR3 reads CASGTSGGADEQFF. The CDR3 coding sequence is TGCGCCAGCGGGACTAGCGGGGGGGCCGATGAGCAGTTCTTC. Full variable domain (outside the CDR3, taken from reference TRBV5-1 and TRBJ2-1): KAGVTQTPRYLIKTRGQQVTLSCSPISGHRSVSWYQQTPGQGLQFLFEYFSETQRNKGNFPGRFSGRQFSNSRSEMNVSTLELGDSALYLCASGTSGGADEQFFGPGTRLTVL.